This T cell receptor beta chain was found in a study of T cells in Graves' hyperthyroidism and ophthalmopathy. Study at large: Peripheral blood draws took place at initial diagnosis, ahead of any treatment.

Amplification yielded TCR beta CDR3 regions, with RNA transcripts as the source. The study used the HTBI primer set for a first-round RT-PCR of the TCR CDR3. In TCRdb, the multiplex PCR reads were re-called with MiXCR into one record per CDR3 protein. The sample carries about 210,000 distinct CDR3 sequences, under 20% recorded once. Deletions cut 4 bases from V and 5 bases from J, with 14 bases between. This CDR3 contains 14 residues. Germline V lookup: CDR1 SGHAT, CDR2 FQDESV (reference sequence). The clonotype originates from a man aged 45-60 years with Graves' hyperthyroidism. Sequencing was carried out using blood. The V gene is TRBV11-1, the J gene TRBJ2-5, with D perhaps being TRBD1 or TRBD2 (6 bases each). The CDR3 bases are TGTGCCAGCAGCTCTTCGGGGGCGATGGAGACCCAGTACTTC. This codes for CASSSSGAMETQYF.